Presented here are 11 T cell receptor beta chains from one specimen sequenced in a study of blood T cell repertoires in COVID-19. TCRdb keeps only in-frame clones here, not all; method: immunoSEQ multiplex PCR. The data show about 310,000 clones, around 87% seen once. The sequenced sample consisted of peripheral blood. The receptors here all came from a woman in her forties or fifties who had recovered from COVID-19.

In its sample, this clone was seen a few times. The chain is built from TRBV27 and TRBJ2-7, with 8 bases identical to TRBD2. The ends lost 3 bases at V and 5 bases at J; junction bases unmatched: 6. Germline assignment: CDR1 MNHEY and CDR2 SMNVEV (reference sequence). The CDR3 covers 14 residues. The CDR3 DNA is TGTGCCAGCAGTTTGTCGGGAGGGCCCCACGAGCAGTACTTC. It is translated as CASSLSGGPHEQYF.

The rearrangement links TRBV6-2 or TRBV6-3 to TRBJ2-7, with 12 bases aligning to TRBD1. J gave up 6 bases and V 0 bases, and 3 bases lay outside the gene matches. The CDR3 is 15 residues long. Germline CDR1 MNHEY, CDR2 SVGEGT. The CDR3 here is CASSYSGTGGSEQYF. In DNA, the CDR3 is TGTGCCAGCAGTTACTCTGGGACAGGGGGCTCCGAGCAGTACTTC.

The chain links TRBV27 to TRBJ2-3, with 8 bases aligning to TRBD1. V lost 7 bases to trimming and J lost 6 bases; unmatched junction nucleotides: 12. CDR1 MNHEY and CDR2 SMNVEV come from the germline V gene (reference sequence). The CDR3 is made up of 15 amino acids. CDR3 nucleotide sequence: TGTGCCAGCACGCAGGGCAGGGGGCTAGGGGATACGCAGTATTTT. Encoded protein: CASTQGRGLGDTQYF.

This chain connects TRBV7-8 to TRBJ2-3; D is unresolved. Germline V CDR1 and CDR2: SGHVS, FQNEAQ. There are 11 residues in the CDR3. The V end lost 6 bases, the J end lost 4 bases, and 5 bases lay between the germline ends. The CDR3, as DNA: TGTGCCAGCAGTCGGGCAGATACGCAGTATTTT. Translating gives CASSRADTQYF.

The chain couples TRBV30 to TRBJ2-1, with 7 bases identical to TRBD1. CDR1 and CDR2 from the germline V gene are GTSNPN and SVGIG (reference sequence). This CDR3 spans 13 amino acids. CDR3 amino acids: CAGDRSIYNEQFF. The CDR3 DNA sequence: TGTGCGGGGGACAGATCGATCTACAATGAGCAGTTCTTC.

As regards this clone: The sample contains more than one DNA sequence encoding this CDR3. The chain couples TRBV28 to TRBJ2-3, with a possible D match to TRBD2 (6 bases). The germline V gene has CDR1 MDHEN and CDR2 SYDVKM. V was trimmed by 6 bases and J by 0 bases, leaving 7 bases between them. The CDR3 is made up of 13 amino acids. The CDR3 loop reads CASRAGSTDTQYF. CDR3 sequence (DNA): TGTGCCAGCAGGGCGGGGAGCACAGATACGCAGTATTTT.

V is TRBV6-2 or TRBV6-3 and J is TRBJ2-3; a weak D match, TRBD2 (5 bases). The germline V and J ends were trimmed by 6 bases and 4 bases, with 8 bases remaining between them. CDR1 and CDR2 (germline): MNHEY, SVGEGT. This CDR3 contains 12 residues. Here the CDR3 reads CASSSLADTQYF. The DNA for the CDR3 is TGTGCCAGCAGCTCACTAGCAGATACGCAGTATTTT.

This chain uses TRBV10-1 with TRBJ2-7; D possibly corresponds to TRBD1 (5 bases). There are 13 residues in the CDR3. V shed 9 bases and J shed 5 bases, with 17 bases lying between them. Germline assignment: CDR1 WNHNN and CDR2 SYGVQD (reference sequence). Here the CDR3 DNA reads TGCGCCAGTGCGGCAGGGTTATCTAACGAGCAGTACTTC. The encoded protein is CASAAGLSNEQYF.

This chain connects TRBV19 to TRBJ2-3; 15 nucleotides line up with TRBD2. J was trimmed by 5 bases and V by 3 bases; bases with no gene match: 3. This CDR3 spans 16 amino acids. Looked up from germline, CDR1 is LNHDA and CDR2 is SQIVND (reference sequence). CDR3 bases: TGTGCCAGTAGTATCGGGACTAGCGGGGGGATAGATACGCAGTATTTT. Translating gives CASSIGTSGGIDTQYF.

This chain uses TRBV6-4 with TRBJ2-7, with TRBD2 matching 14 bases. The CDR3 loop spans 18 amino acids. Germline lookup yields CDR1 MRHNA and CDR2 SNTAGT. The ends lost 6 bases at V and 6 bases at J; junction bases unmatched: 16. CDR3 loop: CASRSMTSGRAQFGEQYF. Written as DNA, the CDR3 is TGTGCCAGCAGGAGTATGACTAGCGGGAGGGCTCAGTTTGGCGAGCAGTACTTC.

V is TRBV27 and J is TRBJ2-1, with D possibly being TRBD2 (6 bases). V shed 3 bases and J shed 8 bases, with 11 bases lying between them. The CDR3 spans 13 residues. Per the germline V gene, CDR1 is MNHEY and CDR2 is SMNVEV (reference sequence). The CDR3 here is CASSFRGEDEQFF. The CDR3 nucleotides read TGTGCCAGCAGTTTCAGAGGGGAGGATGAGCAGTTCTTC.